These 2 T cell receptor beta chains share one sample of origin, sequenced in a study of identical twins. MiXCR, run by TCRdb on the 5' RACE reads, gives a single entry per CDR3 protein. The table shows about 720,000 distinct CDR3 sequences, with less than 10% occurring only once. The data also belong to a second study, concerning yellow fever vaccine responses in identical twins.

Sequencing used PBMCs. These receptor sequences come from a young woman in good health.

This clonotype was recorded a few times. The chain is built from TRBV12-3 or TRBV12-4 and TRBJ2-6; 9 bases align to TRBD1. Trimming removed 2 bases from V and 1 base from J; junction bases left unmatched: 6. The CDR3 is 18 amino acids. The CDR3 spells CASSLLGQGHSGANVLTF. CDR3 coding DNA: TGTGCCAGCAGTTTACTGGGACAGGGTCATTCTGGGGCCAACGTCCTGACTTTC.

This clonotype was counted between two and nine times. The chain has TRBV12-3 or TRBV12-4 and TRBJ1-5; D perhaps matches TRBD1 (6 bases). V was cut by 0 bases and J by 4 bases, with 10 bases left in between. The CDR3 spans 15 residues. The CDR3 is CASSLAQGGNQPQHF. CDR3 sequence (DNA): TGTGCCAGCAGTTTAGCGCAAGGGGGTAATCAGCCCCAGCATTTT.